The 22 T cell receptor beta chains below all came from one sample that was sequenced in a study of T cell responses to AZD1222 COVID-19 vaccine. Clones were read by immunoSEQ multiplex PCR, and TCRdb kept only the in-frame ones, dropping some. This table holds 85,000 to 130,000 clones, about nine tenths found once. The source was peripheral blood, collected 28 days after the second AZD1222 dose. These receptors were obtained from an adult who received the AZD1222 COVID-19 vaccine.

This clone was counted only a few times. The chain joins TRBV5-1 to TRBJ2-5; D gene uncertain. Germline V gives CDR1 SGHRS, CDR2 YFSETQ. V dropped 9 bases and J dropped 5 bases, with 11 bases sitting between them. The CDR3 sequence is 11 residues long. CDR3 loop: CATRLGETQYF. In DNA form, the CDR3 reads TGCGCCACCCGACTTGGGGAGACCCAGTACTTC. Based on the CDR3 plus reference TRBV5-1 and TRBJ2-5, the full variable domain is KAGVTQTPRYLIKTRGQQVTLSCSPISGHRSVSWYQQTPGQGLQFLFEYFSETQRNKGNFPGRFSGRQFSNSRSEMNVSTLELGDSALYLCATRLGETQYFGPGTRLLVL.

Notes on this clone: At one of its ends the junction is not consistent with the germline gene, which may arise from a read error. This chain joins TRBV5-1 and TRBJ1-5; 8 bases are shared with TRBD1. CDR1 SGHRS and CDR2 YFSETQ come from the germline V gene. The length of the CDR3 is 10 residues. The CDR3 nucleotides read TGCGCCAGCAGAAAGGGACAGGCTGTTTTT. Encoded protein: CASRKGQAVF.

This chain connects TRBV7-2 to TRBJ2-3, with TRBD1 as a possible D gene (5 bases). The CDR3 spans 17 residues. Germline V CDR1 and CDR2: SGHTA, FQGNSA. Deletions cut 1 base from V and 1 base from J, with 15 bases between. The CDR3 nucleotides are TGTGCCAGCAGCTTAGAATCGGGCAGCAGGGGCACAGATACGCAGTATTTT. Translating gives CASSLESGSRGTDTQYF. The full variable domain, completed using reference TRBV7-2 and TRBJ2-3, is GAGVSQSPSNKVTEKGKDVELRCDPISGHTALYWYRQSLGQGLEFLIYFQGNSAPDKSGLPSDRFSAERTGGSVSTLTIQRTQQEDSAVYLCASSLESGSRGTDTQYFGPGTRLTVL.

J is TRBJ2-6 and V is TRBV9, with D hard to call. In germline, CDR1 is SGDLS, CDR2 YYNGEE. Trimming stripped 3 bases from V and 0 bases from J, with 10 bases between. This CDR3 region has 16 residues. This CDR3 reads CASSAHLSSGANVLTF. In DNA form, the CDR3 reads TGTGCCAGCAGCGCCCACTTGAGCTCTGGGGCCAACGTCCTGACTTTC.

The chain's CDR3 is CASNTRGIPSGGAQQFF. CDR3 nucleotides: TGTGCCAGCAATACCAGGGGGATCCCTAGCGGGGGGGCCCAGCAGTTCTTC. The chain has TRBV2 and TRBJ2-1; 12 bases are a match to TRBD2. The CDR3 runs 17 residues. The germline V gene encodes CDR1 SNHLY and CDR2 FYNNEI. V gave up 7 bases and J gave up 11 bases; unmatched junction bases: 18. The full variable domain, its missing parts supplied by reference TRBV2 and TRBJ2-1, is EPEVTQTPSHQVTQMGQEVILRCVPISNHLYFYWYRQILGQKVEFLVSFYNNEISEKSEIFDDQFSVERPDGSNFTLKIRSTKLEDSAMYFCASNTRGIPSGGAQQFFGPGTRLTVL.

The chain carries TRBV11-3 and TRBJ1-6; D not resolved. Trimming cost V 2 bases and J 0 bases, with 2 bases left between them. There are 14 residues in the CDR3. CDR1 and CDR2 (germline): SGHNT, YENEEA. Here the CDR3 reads CASSLSSYNSPLHF. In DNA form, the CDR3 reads TGTGCCAGCAGCTTAAGCTCCTATAATTCACCCCTCCACTTT. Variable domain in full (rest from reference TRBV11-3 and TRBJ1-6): EAGVVQSPRYKIIEKKQPVAFWCNPISGHNTLYWYLQNLGQGPELLIRYENEEAVDDSQLPKDRFSAERLKGVDSTLKIQPAELGDSAVYLCASSLSSYNSPLHFGNGTRLTVT.

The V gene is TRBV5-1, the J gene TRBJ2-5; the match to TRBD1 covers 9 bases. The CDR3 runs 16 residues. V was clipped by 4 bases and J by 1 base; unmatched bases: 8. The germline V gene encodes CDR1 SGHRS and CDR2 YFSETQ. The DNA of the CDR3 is TGCGCCAGCAGCCTTACAGGGGGCTCGGTCCAAGAGACCCAGTACTTC. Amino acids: CASSLTGGSVQETQYF.

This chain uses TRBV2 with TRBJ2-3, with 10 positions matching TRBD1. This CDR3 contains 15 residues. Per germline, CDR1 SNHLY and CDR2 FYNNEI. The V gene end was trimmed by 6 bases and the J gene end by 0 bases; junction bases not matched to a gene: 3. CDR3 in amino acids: CASRGQGLSTDTQYF. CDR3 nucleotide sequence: TGTGCCAGCAGGGGACAGGGGCTCAGCACAGATACGCAGTATTTT.

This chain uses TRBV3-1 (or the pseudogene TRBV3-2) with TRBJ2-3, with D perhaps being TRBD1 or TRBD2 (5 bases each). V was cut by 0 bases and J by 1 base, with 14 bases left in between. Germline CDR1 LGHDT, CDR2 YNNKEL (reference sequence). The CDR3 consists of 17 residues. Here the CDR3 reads CASSQDGASSGTDTQYF. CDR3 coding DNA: TGTGCCAGCAGCCAAGATGGGGCTAGCTCGGGCACAGATACGCAGTATTTT.

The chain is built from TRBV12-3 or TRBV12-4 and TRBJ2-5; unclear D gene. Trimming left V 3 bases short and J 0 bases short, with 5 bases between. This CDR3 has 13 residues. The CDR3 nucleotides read TGTGCCAGCAGTTTCGAGTACCAAGAGACCCAGTACTTC. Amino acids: CASSFEYQETQYF.

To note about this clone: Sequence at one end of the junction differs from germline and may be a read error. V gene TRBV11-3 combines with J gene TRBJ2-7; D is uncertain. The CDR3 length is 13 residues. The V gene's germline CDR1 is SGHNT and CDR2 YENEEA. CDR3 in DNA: TGTGCCAGCACCTTACAACAAAACTACGAGCAGTACTTC. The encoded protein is CASTLQQNYEQYF. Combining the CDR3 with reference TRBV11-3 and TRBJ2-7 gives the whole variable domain EAGVVQSPRYKIIEKKQPVAFWCNPISGHNTLYWYLQNLGQGPELLIRYENEEAVDDSQLPKDRFSAERLKGVDSTLKIQPAELGDSAVYLCASTLQQNYEQYFGPGTRLTVT.

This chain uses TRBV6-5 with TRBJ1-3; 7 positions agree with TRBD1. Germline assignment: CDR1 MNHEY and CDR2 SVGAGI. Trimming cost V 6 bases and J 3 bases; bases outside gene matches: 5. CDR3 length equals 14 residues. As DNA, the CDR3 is TGTGCCAGCAGCCGCGACAGGGATGGAAACACCATATATTTT. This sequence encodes CASSRDRDGNTIYF.

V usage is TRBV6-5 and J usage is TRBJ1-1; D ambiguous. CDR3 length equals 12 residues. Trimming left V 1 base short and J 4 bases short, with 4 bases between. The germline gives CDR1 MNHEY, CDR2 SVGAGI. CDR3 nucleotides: TGTGCCAGCAGTTACTACAGCACTGAAGCTTTCTTT. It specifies CASSYYSTEAFF.

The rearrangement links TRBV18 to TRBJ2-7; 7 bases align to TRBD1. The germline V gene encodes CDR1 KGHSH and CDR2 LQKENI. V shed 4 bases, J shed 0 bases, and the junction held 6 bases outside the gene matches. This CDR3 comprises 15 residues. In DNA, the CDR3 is TGTGCCAGCTCACAGCCGGGACAGAACTCCTACGAGCAGTACTTC. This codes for CASSQPGQNSYEQYF.

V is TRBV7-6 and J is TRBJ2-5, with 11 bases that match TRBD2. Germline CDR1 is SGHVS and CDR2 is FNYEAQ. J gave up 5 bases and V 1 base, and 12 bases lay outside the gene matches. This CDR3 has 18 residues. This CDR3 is CASSLGRLAGGIEETQYF. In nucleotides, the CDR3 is TGTGCCAGCAGCTTAGGCAGGCTAGCGGGGGGCATTGAGGAGACCCAGTACTTC.

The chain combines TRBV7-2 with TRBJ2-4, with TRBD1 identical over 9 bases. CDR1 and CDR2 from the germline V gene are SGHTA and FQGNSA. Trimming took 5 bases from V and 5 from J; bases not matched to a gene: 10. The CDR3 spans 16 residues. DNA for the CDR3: TGTGCCAGCAGCATTTACAGGGGGCGAAGTCAAAACATTCAGTACTTC. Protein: CASSIYRGRSQNIQYF.

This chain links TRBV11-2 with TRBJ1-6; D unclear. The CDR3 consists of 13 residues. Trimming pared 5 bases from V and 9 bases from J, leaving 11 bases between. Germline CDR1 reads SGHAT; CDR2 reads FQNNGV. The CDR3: CASSPGGRSPLHF. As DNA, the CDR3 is TGTGCCAGCAGCCCCGGCGGTCGTTCACCCCTCCACTTT.

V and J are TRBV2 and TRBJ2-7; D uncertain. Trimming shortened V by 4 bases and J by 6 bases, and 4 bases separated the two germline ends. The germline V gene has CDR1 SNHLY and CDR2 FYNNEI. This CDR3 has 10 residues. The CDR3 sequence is CASSVGEQYF. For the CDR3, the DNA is TGTGCCAGCAGTGTGGGCGAGCAGTACTTC.

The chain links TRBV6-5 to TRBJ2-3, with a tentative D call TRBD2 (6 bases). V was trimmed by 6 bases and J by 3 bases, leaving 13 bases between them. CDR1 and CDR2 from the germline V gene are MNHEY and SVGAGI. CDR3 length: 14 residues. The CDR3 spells CASSPEGSTDTQYF. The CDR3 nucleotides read TGTGCCAGCAGCCCGGAGGGGAGTACAGATACGCAGTATTTT.

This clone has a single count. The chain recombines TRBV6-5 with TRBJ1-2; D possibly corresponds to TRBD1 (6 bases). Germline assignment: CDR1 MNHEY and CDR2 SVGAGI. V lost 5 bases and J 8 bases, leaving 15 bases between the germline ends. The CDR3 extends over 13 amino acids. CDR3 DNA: TGTGCCAGCAGTACCGGGACACCAAGGGGCTACACCTTC. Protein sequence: CASSTGTPRGYTF.

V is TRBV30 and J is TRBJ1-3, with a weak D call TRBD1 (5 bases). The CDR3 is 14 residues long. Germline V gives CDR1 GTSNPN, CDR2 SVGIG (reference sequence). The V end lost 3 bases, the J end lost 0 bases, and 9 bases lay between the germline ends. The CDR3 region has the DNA TGTGCCTGGAGCGCCGGACACTCTGGAAACACCATATATTTT. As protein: CAWSAGHSGNTIYF.

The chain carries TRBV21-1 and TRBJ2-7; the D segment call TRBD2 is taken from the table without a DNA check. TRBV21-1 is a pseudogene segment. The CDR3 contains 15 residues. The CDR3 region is CASSKGGNTDPEQYF. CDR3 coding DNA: TGTGCCAGCAGCAAAGGAGGGAACACGGACCCGGAGCAGTACTTC.